The 19 T cell receptor beta chains below all came from one sample that was sequenced in a study of blood T cell repertoires in COVID-19. Sequencing was performed with immunoSEQ multiplex PCR; in TCRdb, only in-frame clones are kept and a portion is missing. This sample has 200,000 to 250,000 clones, with 70% to 85% found just once. Sequenced material: peripheral blood. These receptors were collected from a woman over 75 with acute or convalescent COVID-19.

This clone has just a few counts. The CDR3 bases are TGTGCCAGCAGTCCGTGGGGGGAATCAGAAGCTTTCTTT. Its translation is CASSPWGESEAFF. The chain combines TRBV6-2 or TRBV6-3 with TRBJ1-1, with D possibly TRBD1 on 5 matching bases. Deletions cut 5 bases from V and 8 bases from J, with 15 bases between. The germline gives CDR1 MNHEY, CDR2 SVGEGT. The CDR3 spans 13 residues.

The rearrangement joins TRBV20-1 to TRBJ2-7, with D possibly matching TRBD1 (6 bases). This CDR3 region has 11 residues. The germline V gene has CDR1 DFQATT and CDR2 SNEGSKA (reference sequence). The CDR3 region is CSSIYGTKIVV. CDR3 nucleotides: TGCAGTTCTATCTACGGGACAAAGATCGTCGTC.

CDR3 sequence: CATSRAGYEQYF. In DNA, the CDR3 is TGTGCCACCAGCAGAGCAGGTTACGAGCAGTACTTC. The rearrangement links TRBV15 to TRBJ2-7; D gene unclear. CDR1 and CDR2 from the germline V gene are LNHNV and YYDKDF (reference sequence). The CDR3 length is 12 residues. The germline V and J ends were trimmed by 1 base and 4 bases, with 5 bases remaining between them.

V usage is TRBV7-9 and J usage is TRBJ1-4, with 8 bases fitting TRBD1. Per the germline V gene, CDR1 is SEHNR and CDR2 is FQNEAQ (reference sequence). Trimming at V came to 4 bases and at J to 8 bases, leaving 6 bases not matched to a gene. CDR3 length: 14 amino acids. The CDR3 reads CASSWTGLGEKLFF. The CDR3 DNA sequence: TGTGCCAGCAGCTGGACAGGGTTGGGGGAAAAACTGTTTTTT.

This clone was recorded once. The rearrangement links TRBV5-4 to TRBJ2-1; 7 bases are a match to TRBD1. Trimming took 4 bases from V and 2 from J; bases not matched to a gene: 9. CDR3 length: 16 amino acids. The V gene's germline CDR1 is SGHNT and CDR2 YYREEE (reference sequence). Here the CDR3 reads CASSPQSTGAYNEQFF. The CDR3 nucleotides are TGTGCCAGCAGCCCCCAGAGTACAGGGGCCTACAATGAGCAGTTCTTC.

The V call is TRBV7-3, the J call TRBJ2-2; TRBD1 is a possible D gene (5 bases). The CDR3 sequence is 16 residues long. Trimming stripped 0 bases from V and 4 bases from J, with 12 bases between. The germline V gene has CDR1 SGHTA and CDR2 FQGTGA. The DNA of the CDR3 is TGTGCCAGCAGCTTAACAGACCAGGGTCCCACCGGGGAGCTGTTTTTT. Its protein product is CASSLTDQGPTGELFF.

The J gene is TRBJ2-7, the V gene TRBV10-3, with a possible D match to TRBD1 (7 bases). Per germline, CDR1 ENHRY and CDR2 SYGVKD. V dropped 8 bases and J dropped 7 bases, with 24 bases sitting between them. The CDR3 length is 15 residues. This chain's CDR3 is CAISPRQGESGEQYF. The CDR3 nucleotides are TGTGCCATCTCCCCACGACAGGGCGAAAGCGGGGAGCAGTACTTC.

This chain joins TRBV7-2 and TRBJ2-7; D might be TRBD1 (7 bases). With 5 bases removed from V and 5 bases from J, the gap between germline ends came to 19 bases. CDR1 SGHTA and CDR2 FQGNSA come from the germline V gene. CDR3 size: 15 residues. This chain's CDR3 is CASSATRGAGNEQYF. As DNA, the CDR3 is TGTGCCAGCAGCGCCACCAGGGGGGCTGGAAACGAGCAGTACTTC.

This chain uses TRBV5-1 with TRBJ1-2, with 10 bases that match TRBD1. V lost 0 bases, J lost 7 bases, and 9 bases stayed unmatched. The germline CDR1 and CDR2 sequences are SGHRS and YFSETQ. CDR3 length equals 16 residues. The CDR3 sequence is CASSLAGDRGQFGYTF. In nucleotides, the CDR3 is TGCGCCAGCAGCTTGGCGGGTGACAGGGGGCAATTTGGCTACACCTTC.

V gene TRBV15 combines with J gene TRBJ2-5, with D maybe TRBD2 (5 bases). V was trimmed by 0 bases and J by 9 bases, leaving 8 bases between them. The germline V gene encodes CDR1 LNHNV and CDR2 YYDKDF (reference sequence). This CDR3 has 12 amino acids. DNA of the CDR3: TGTGCCACCAGCAGAGATGAGGGTTCCCAGTACTTC. Residues: CATSRDEGSQYF.

The chain has TRBV6-2 or TRBV6-3 and TRBJ2-5; possible D gene TRBD1, 6 bases. The V end was cut by 1 base, the J end by 5 bases, with 11 bases between. There are 14 residues in the CDR3. Germline CDR1 reads MNHEY; CDR2 reads SVGEGT. CDR3 residues: CASSYFNREETQYF. CDR3 in DNA: TGTGCCAGCAGTTACTTTAACAGGGAGGAGACCCAGTACTTC.

The genes are TRBV7-9 and TRBJ1-2; 9 bases line up with TRBD1. CDR3 length equals 13 residues. The ends lost 3 bases at V and 11 bases at J; junction bases unmatched: 7. The germline gives CDR1 SEHNR, CDR2 FQNEAQ (reference sequence). The CDR3, as DNA: TGTGCCAGCAGCTTTGGGGGACAGGGCTGGTACACCTTC. Amino acid sequence: CASSFGGQGWYTF. The full variable domain, its missing parts supplied by reference TRBV7-9 and TRBJ1-2, is DTGVSQNPRHKITKRGQNVTFRCDPISEHNRLYWYRQTLGQGPEFLTYFQNEAQLEKSRLLSDRFSAERPKGSFSTLEIQRTEQGDSAMYLCASSFGGQGWYTFGSGTRLTVV.

The V gene is TRBV6-5, the J gene TRBJ1-6, with 8 bases fitting TRBD1. With V trimmed by 5 bases and J by 10 bases, 10 bases remained unmatched. The CDR3 length is 15 residues. Germline V gives CDR1 MNHEY, CDR2 SVGAGI. In nucleotides, the CDR3 is TGTGCCAGCAGTCGAACCGGGACAGGCTACTCACCCCTCCACTTT. Residues: CASSRTGTGYSPLHF.

This clone appeared a few times. V is TRBV27 and J is TRBJ1-2; no reliable D call. Trimming removed 2 bases at V and 8 bases at J, with 9 bases between. The CDR3 loop spans 12 amino acids. CDR1 MNHEY and CDR2 SMNVEV come from the germline V gene (reference sequence). DNA for the CDR3: TGTGCCAGCAGTTTAACGGGTCGGGGCTACACCTTC. Translated: CASSLTGRGYTF.

The chain is built from TRBV25-1 and TRBJ2-7, with TRBD2 as a possible D gene (7 bases). The CDR3 covers 13 residues. Trimming left V 6 bases short and J 2 bases short, with 11 bases between. Germline CDR1 and CDR2: MGHDK and SYGVNS. The CDR3 is CASSSGTTYEQYF. The CDR3 region has the DNA TGTGCCAGCAGCAGCGGGACAACCTACGAGCAGTACTTC.

This chain links TRBV18 with TRBJ2-7, with 10 positions matching TRBD2. Germline V gene sequence: CDR1 KGHSH, CDR2 LQKENI. V lost 0 bases and J lost 0; bases outside the gene matches: 5. This CDR3 is 17 amino acids long. This CDR3 reads CASSPPASGGNSYEQYF. The CDR3 bases are TGTGCCAGCTCACCACCGGCTAGCGGGGGAAACTCCTACGAGCAGTACTTC.

There are a few counts of this clone. This sequence joins TRBV6-1 and TRBJ2-1, with TRBD2 matching 7 bases. The CDR3 extends over 16 amino acids. The germline gives CDR1 MNHNS, CDR2 SASEGT. Trimming cost V 4 bases and J 4 bases; bases outside gene matches: 10. CDR3 in DNA: TGTGCCAGCAGTGTATCCGCGGGAGTACAGTACAATGAGCAGTTCTTC. Its protein product is CASSVSAGVQYNEQFF.

The chain is built from TRBV7-9 and TRBJ1-3; D not resolved. Trimming stripped 1 base from V and 4 bases from J, with 8 bases between. The CDR3 spans 14 residues. CDR1 is SEHNR, CDR2 FQNEAQ, per germline (reference sequence). The CDR3 region is CASSLGQLGNTIYF. The CDR3, as DNA: TGTGCCAGCAGCTTAGGTCAACTAGGAAACACCATATATTTT.

The chain carries TRBV7-2 and TRBJ2-1, with 7 nucleotides matching TRBD2. V shed 1 base and J 6 bases; nucleotides not matched to a gene: 6. Germline V lookup: CDR1 SGHTA, CDR2 FQGNSA. This CDR3 is built from 15 residues. In DNA, the CDR3 is TGTGCCAGCAGCTTAGTCGCGGGAGTAGGCAATGAGCAGTTCTTC. Amino acids: CASSLVAGVGNEQFF.